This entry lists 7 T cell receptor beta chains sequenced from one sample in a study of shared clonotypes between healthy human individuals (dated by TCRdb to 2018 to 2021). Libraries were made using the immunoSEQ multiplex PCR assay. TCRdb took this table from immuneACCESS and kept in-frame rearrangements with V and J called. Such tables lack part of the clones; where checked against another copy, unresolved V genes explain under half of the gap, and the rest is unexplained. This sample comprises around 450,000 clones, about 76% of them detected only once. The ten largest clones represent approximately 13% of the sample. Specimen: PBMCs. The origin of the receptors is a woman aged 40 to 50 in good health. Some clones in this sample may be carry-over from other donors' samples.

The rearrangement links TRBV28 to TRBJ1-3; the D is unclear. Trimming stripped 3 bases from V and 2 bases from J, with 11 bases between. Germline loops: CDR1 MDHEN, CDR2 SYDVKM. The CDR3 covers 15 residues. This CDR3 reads CASSLNRSPGNTIYF. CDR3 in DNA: TGTGCCAGCAGTTTGAACAGATCCCCTGGAAACACCATATATTTT.

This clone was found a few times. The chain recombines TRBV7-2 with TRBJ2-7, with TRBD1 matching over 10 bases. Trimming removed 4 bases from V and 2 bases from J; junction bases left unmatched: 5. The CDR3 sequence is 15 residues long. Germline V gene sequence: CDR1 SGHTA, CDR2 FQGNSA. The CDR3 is CASSSRTGGTYEQYF. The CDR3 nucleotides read TGTGCCAGCAGCTCCCGGACAGGGGGTACCTACGAGCAGTACTTC.

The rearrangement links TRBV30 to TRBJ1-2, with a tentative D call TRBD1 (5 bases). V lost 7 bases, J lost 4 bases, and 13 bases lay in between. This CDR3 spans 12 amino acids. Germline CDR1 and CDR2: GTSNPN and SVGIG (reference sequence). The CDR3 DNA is TGTGCCTCAAAAGGGGTGGGCTATGGCTACACCTTC. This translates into CASKGVGYGYTF.

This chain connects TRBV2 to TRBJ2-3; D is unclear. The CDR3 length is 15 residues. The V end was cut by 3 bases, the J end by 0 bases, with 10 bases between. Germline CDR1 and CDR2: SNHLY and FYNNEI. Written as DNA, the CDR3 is TGTGCCAGCAGTGATCGCTCGCCCAGCACAGATACGCAGTATTTT. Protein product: CASSDRSPSTDTQYF.

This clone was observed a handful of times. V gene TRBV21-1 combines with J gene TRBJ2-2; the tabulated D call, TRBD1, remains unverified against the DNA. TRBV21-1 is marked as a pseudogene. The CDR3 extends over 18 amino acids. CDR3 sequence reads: CASRPLWGRVYGTGELFF. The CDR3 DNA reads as TGTGCCAGCAGGCCTCTTTGGGGCAGGGTATATGGCACCGGGGAGCTGTTTTTT.

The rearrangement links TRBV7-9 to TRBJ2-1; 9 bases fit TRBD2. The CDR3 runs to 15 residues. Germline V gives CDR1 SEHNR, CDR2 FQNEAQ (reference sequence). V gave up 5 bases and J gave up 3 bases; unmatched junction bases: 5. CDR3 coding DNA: TGTGCCAGCAGCCCGACGACTAGCGGCTACAATGAGCAGTTCTTC. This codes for CASSPTTSGYNEQFF.

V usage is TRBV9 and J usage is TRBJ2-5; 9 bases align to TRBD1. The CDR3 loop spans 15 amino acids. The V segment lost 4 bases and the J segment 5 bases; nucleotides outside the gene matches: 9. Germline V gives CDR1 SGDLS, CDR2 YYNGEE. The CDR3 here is CASSSDTGGGETQYF. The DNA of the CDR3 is TGTGCCAGCAGCTCCGACACAGGGGGCGGGGAGACCCAGTACTTC.